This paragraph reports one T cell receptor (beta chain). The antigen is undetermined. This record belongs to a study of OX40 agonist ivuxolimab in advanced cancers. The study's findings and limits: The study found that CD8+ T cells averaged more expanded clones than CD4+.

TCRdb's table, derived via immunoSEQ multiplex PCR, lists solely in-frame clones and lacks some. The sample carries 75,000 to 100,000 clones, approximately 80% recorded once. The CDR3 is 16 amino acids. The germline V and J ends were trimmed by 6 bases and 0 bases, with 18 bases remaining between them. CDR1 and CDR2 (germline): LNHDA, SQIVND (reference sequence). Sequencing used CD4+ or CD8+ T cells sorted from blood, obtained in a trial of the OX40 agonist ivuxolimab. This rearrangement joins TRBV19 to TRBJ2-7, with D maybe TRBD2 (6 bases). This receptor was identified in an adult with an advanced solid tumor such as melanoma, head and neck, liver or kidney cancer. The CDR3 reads CASRPSTEGHSYEQYF. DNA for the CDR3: TGTGCCAGTAGGCCTTCGACGGAGGGCCACTCCTACGAGCAGTACTTC.